Listed here are 22 T cell receptor beta chains from one sample, sequenced in a study of control samples from healthy donors and cancer patients. TCRdb's copy holds only in-frame clones and misses some; the assay was immunoSEQ multiplex PCR. The sample includes about 180,000 clones, approximately 90% seen only once; the top ten take 1.3% to 1.5%. The sequencing input was blood. The receptors were sampled from a man aged 30-40 years in good health.

This clone was found once. The CDR3 nucleotides are TGTGCCAGCAGCGTAGCGCCTAGCGGGGGGGCCTACAATGAGCAGTTCTTC. Its protein is CASSVAPSGGAYNEQFF. The chain uses TRBV9 and TRBJ2-1; 12 bases map to TRBD2. CDR1 and CDR2 (germline): SGDLS, YYNGEE. The CDR3 consists of 17 residues. J gave up 2 bases and V 0 bases, and 3 bases lay outside the gene matches. Based on the CDR3 plus reference TRBV9 and TRBJ2-1, the full variable domain is DSGVTQTPKHLITATGQRVTLRCSPRSGDLSVYWYQQSLDQGLQFLIQYYNGEERAKGNILERFSAQQFPDLHSELNLSSLELGDSALYFCASSVAPSGGAYNEQFFGPGTRLTVL.

This chain joins TRBV19 and TRBJ2-2; 10 nucleotides line up with TRBD2. V gave up 5 bases and J gave up 2 bases; unmatched junction bases: 5. The CDR3 has 16 amino acids. CDR1 and CDR2 (germline): LNHDA, SQIVND (reference sequence). The DNA of the CDR3 is TGTGCCAGTAGTTCCCGGACTAGCGGAAACACCGGGGAGCTGTTTTTT. Amino acid sequence: CASSSRTSGNTGELFF.

The gene calls are TRBV10-3 and TRBJ1-5; D remains ambiguous. The germline V gene has CDR1 ENHRY and CDR2 SYGVKD. V was trimmed by 0 bases and J by 0 bases, leaving 9 bases between them. The CDR3 spans 16 residues. The CDR3 protein is CAISESEGNSNQPQHF. CDR3 DNA: TGTGCCATCAGTGAGTCGGAGGGTAATAGCAATCAGCCCCAGCATTTT.

The chain joins TRBV19 to TRBJ1-1; the D gene is possibly TRBD1 (6 bases). This CDR3 has 14 residues. Germline V CDR1 and CDR2: LNHDA, SQIVND (reference sequence). Trimming left V 7 bases short and J 4 bases short, with 16 bases between. CDR3 protein: CASTLRGAVTEAFF. The CDR3 DNA reads TGTGCCAGTACCTTGCGGGGGGCCGTCACTGAAGCTTTCTTT.

The V call is TRBV28, the J call TRBJ2-7; 8 bases are a match to TRBD1. The germline CDR1 and CDR2 sequences are MDHEN and SYDVKM. CDR3 length equals 17 residues. After removal of 2 bases from V and 0 bases from J, the junction contained 9 bases not matched to a gene. The CDR3 loop reads CASSLNRDRPNSYEQYF. The CDR3, as DNA: TGTGCCAGCAGTTTAAACCGGGACAGGCCCAACTCCTACGAGCAGTACTTC.

V is TRBV9 and J is TRBJ2-7; 9 bases fit TRBD1. The CDR3 contains 13 residues. Germline CDR1 SGDLS, CDR2 YYNGEE. The V and J ends lost 2 bases and 6 bases, in that order; junction bases with no gene match: 3. The CDR3 DNA reads TGTGCCAGCAGCGTGGGACAGGGAAGCGAGCAGTACTTC. Its translation: CASSVGQGSEQYF.

The CDR3 bases are TGTGCCAGCAGCTCAACCTGGACAGGGGGCGACTATGGCTACACCTTC. Translation gives CASSSTWTGGDYGYTF. The rearrangement links TRBV7-2 to TRBJ1-2; 11 bases agree with TRBD1. The junction had 7 bases not matched to a gene; V was cut back by 4 bases and J by 3 bases. CDR1 and CDR2 (germline): SGHTA, FQGNSA. The CDR3 has 16 residues. The whole variable domain, filled in from reference TRBV7-2 and TRBJ1-2, reads GAGVSQSPSNKVTEKGKDVELRCDPISGHTALYWYRQSLGQGLEFLIYFQGNSAPDKSGLPSDRFSAERTGGSVSTLTIQRTQQEDSAVYLCASSSTWTGGDYGYTFGSGTRLTVV.

V usage is TRBV28 and J usage is TRBJ2-7, with a weak D call TRBD2 (8 bases). The V end lost 10 bases, the J end lost 3 bases, and 19 bases lay between the germline ends. Germline CDR1 MDHEN, CDR2 SYDVKM. CDR3 length: 14 amino acids. CDR3 in amino acids: CATSGGTEFYEQYF. DNA for the CDR3: TGTGCCACCTCGGGAGGGACAGAGTTCTACGAGCAGTACTTC.

With regard to this clone: Other nucleotide sequences in the sample specify the same CDR3. The rearrangement uses TRBV27 and TRBJ1-2; TRBD1 agrees at 7 bases. This CDR3 has 13 residues. Trimming took 5 bases from V and 2 from J; bases not matched to a gene: 2. CDR1 and CDR2 (germline): MNHEY, SMNVEV (reference sequence). The CDR3 loop is CASSLQGNYGYTF. CDR3 nucleotide sequence: TGTGCCAGCAGTCTACAGGGGAACTATGGCTACACCTTC.

This clone has only a few counts. This rearrangement joins TRBV6-5 to TRBJ1-1; weak D call: TRBD1 (5 bases). V was pared by 7 bases and J by 3 bases, with 12 bases between. Germline V gene data show CDR1 as MNHEY and CDR2 as SVGAGI. CDR3 size: 13 residues. This CDR3 is CASTTGGYTEAFF. Written as DNA, the CDR3 is TGTGCCAGCACTACGGGGGGATACACTGAAGCTTTCTTT.

The chain uses TRBV15 and TRBJ1-6; tentatively, D is TRBD1 (5 bases). Between the trimmed V and J ends, which lost 0 bases and 4 bases, there was a span of 7 bases. Germline loops: CDR1 LNHNV, CDR2 YYDKDF (reference sequence). The CDR3 loop spans 15 amino acids. The chain's CDR3 is CATSRDKGYNSPLHF. DNA for the CDR3: TGTGCCACCAGCAGAGATAAGGGGTATAATTCACCCCTCCACTTT.

This clone is a singleton in its sample. The chain has TRBV3-1 (or the pseudogene TRBV3-2) and TRBJ1-3, with D maybe TRBD1 (5 bases). V shed 0 bases and J shed 0 bases, with 9 bases lying between them. Germline V gives CDR1 LGHDT, CDR2 YNNKEL (reference sequence). CDR3 length equals 16 residues. The DNA for the CDR3 is TGTGCCAGCAGCCAAGAGACGGGGCTCTCTGGAAACACCATATATTTT. Translation: CASSQETGLSGNTIYF.

This clone has only one observation. The genes are TRBV11-2 and TRBJ2-6; unclear D gene. V was pared by 0 bases and J by 0 bases, with 3 bases between. Germline CDR1 SGHAT, CDR2 FQNNGV. This CDR3 has 15 residues. The CDR3 reads CASSLDPSGANVLTF. The CDR3 coding sequence is TGTGCCAGCAGCTTAGACCCCTCTGGGGCCAACGTCCTGACTTTC.

In DNA, the CDR3 is TGTGCCAGCGATCCGGGACAGGTCACCGGGGAGCTGTTTTTT. Protein sequence: CASDPGQVTGELFF. This chain connects TRBV6-6 to TRBJ2-2; 8 nucleotides match TRBD1. Germline trimming cut 8 bases from V and 4 bases from J; bases unmatched to any gene: 6. The CDR3 runs to 14 residues. The germline V gene encodes CDR1 MNHNY and CDR2 SVGAGI (reference sequence).

The V call is TRBV4-1, the J call TRBJ1-2; D is ambiguous. Germline V gene data show CDR1 as MGHRA and CDR2 as YSYEKL. The CDR3 has 16 residues. V lost 0 bases to trimming and J lost 4 bases, with 15 bases between them. This CDR3 reads CASSQELGQAIYGYTF. The CDR3 coding sequence is TGCGCCAGCAGCCAAGAACTAGGGCAGGCGATCTATGGCTACACCTTC.

The rearrangement joins TRBV30 to TRBJ1-5; TRBD1 agrees at 7 bases. The germline V gene encodes CDR1 GTSNPN and CDR2 SVGIG (reference sequence). The CDR3 runs to 13 residues. V lost 3 bases, J lost 6 bases, and 5 bases stayed unmatched. The CDR3, as DNA: TGTGCCTGGAGCCAGGGGGTCGGTCAGCCCCAGCATTTT. It encodes CAWSQGVGQPQHF.

The V call is TRBV6-1, the J call TRBJ2-4; D ambiguous. The CDR3 totals 13 residues. With 2 bases removed from V and 10 bases from J, the gap between germline ends came to 12 bases. Per germline, CDR1 MNHNS and CDR2 SASEGT. CDR3 sequence (DNA): TGTGCCAGCAGTGAAAACAGAAAAGGGATTCAGTACTTC. It translates to CASSENRKGIQYF.

The chain carries TRBV9 and TRBJ2-7; TRBD1 matches 7 bases. Germline V gene data show CDR1 as SGDLS and CDR2 as YYNGEE. The CDR3 totals 12 residues. J was trimmed by 4 bases and V by 4 bases; bases with no gene match: 2. The CDR3 DNA sequence: TGTGCCAGCAGCCCACAGGGGTACGAGCAGTACTTC. It translates to CASSPQGYEQYF.

V and J are TRBV3-1 (or the pseudogene TRBV3-2) and TRBJ2-7; D might be TRBD2 (6 bases). There are 12 residues in the CDR3. Trimming shortened V by 0 bases and J by 11 bases, and 11 bases separated the two germline ends. Germline V gene lookup returns CDR1 LGHDT and CDR2 YNNKEL (reference sequence). DNA for the CDR3: TGTGCCAGCAGCCAAGAGTGGGGGGTTAAGTACTTC. It codes for CASSQEWGVKYF.

The chain employs TRBV28 and TRBJ2-1, with 10 bases fitting TRBD1. The CDR3 sequence is 16 residues long. V was pared by 3 bases and J by 7 bases, with 9 bases of the junction left unmatched. The germline gives CDR1 MDHEN, CDR2 SYDVKM. In DNA, the CDR3 is TGTGCCAGCAGTTTCTCCGGGACAGGGGCTCAAAATGAGCAGTTCTTC. Protein: CASSFSGTGAQNEQFF.

This clone showed up just once. V usage is TRBV29-1 and J usage is TRBJ2-5; no reliable D call. The CDR3 has 10 residues. Trimming removed 8 bases at V and 2 bases at J, with 6 bases between. CDR1 is SQVTM and CDR2 is ANQGSEA in the germline V gene. This CDR3 is CSMGQETQYF. As DNA, the CDR3 is TGCAGCATGGGACAAGAGACCCAGTACTTC.

The chain uses TRBV11-3 and TRBJ1-1, with D maybe TRBD1 (6 bases). Germline V lookup: CDR1 SGHNT, CDR2 YENEEA. V lost 5 bases and J lost 4, with 11 bases in between. The CDR3 covers 13 residues. CDR3 bases: TGTGCCAGCAGCCCCAGGGGTTCCACTGAAGCTTTCTTT. Its protein is CASSPRGSTEAFF.